Each of the 15 T cell receptor beta chains below was sequenced from the same sample in a study of follicular helper T cells after annual influenza vaccination. TCRdb's copy holds only in-frame clones and misses some; the assay was immunoSEQ multiplex PCR. The data contain roughly 9,000 clones, over 80% of them singletons. Regarding time point: 2013-2014 season, 7 days after vaccination. The material sequenced was CXCR5+ CD38- circulating T follicular helper cells from blood, taken 7 days after influenza vaccination. As for subset: circulating Tfh, non-naive CD4+CXCR5+PD-1+ (ICOS+CD38+ or ICOS-CD38-). These receptors came from an adult who received the influenza vaccine.

Only one count was recorded for this clone. The chain has TRBV28 and TRBJ2-7; tentatively, D is TRBD1 (6 bases). The germline CDR1 and CDR2 sequences are MDHEN and SYDVKM. The CDR3 is 17 amino acids. Trimming shortened V by 4 bases and J by 3 bases, and 22 bases separated the two germline ends. CDR3 residues: CASSSTRAQGRGYEQYF. CDR3 sequence (DNA): TGTGCCAGCAGTTCAACACGAGCACAGGGTAGGGGCTACGAGCAGTACTTC.

This clone was recorded only once. The chain couples TRBV29-1 to TRBJ2-3, with D hard to call. In germline, CDR1 is SQVTM, CDR2 ANQGSEA. This CDR3 comprises 13 residues. With 1 base removed from V and 2 bases from J, the gap between germline ends came to 7 bases. In DNA form, the CDR3 reads TGCAGCGTTGAAGTGCAGCACACAGATACGCAGTATTTT. Protein sequence: CSVEVQHTDTQYF.

The chain recombines TRBV5-6 with TRBJ2-5; the match to TRBD1 covers 9 bases. The junction had 9 bases not matched to a gene; V was cut back by 4 bases and J by 5 bases. The CDR3 loop spans 15 amino acids. Germline V lookup: CDR1 SGHDT, CDR2 YYEEEE. The CDR3 here is CASSLYKDRGETQYF. DNA of the CDR3: TGTGCCAGCAGCCTATACAAAGACAGGGGGGAGACCCAGTACTTC.

V usage is TRBV5-1 and J usage is TRBJ2-5; 11 nucleotides match TRBD2. Trimming removed 4 bases from V and 3 bases from J; junction bases left unmatched: 5. In germline, CDR1 is SGHRS, CDR2 YFSETQ. The CDR3 is 15 residues long. CDR3 residues: CASSRSGGAEETQYF. CDR3 nucleotide sequence: TGCGCCAGCAGCCGTAGCGGGGGGGCGGAAGAGACCCAGTACTTC.

CDR3 residues: CASSQGGAGRRNEQFF. The CDR3 nucleotides read TGTGCCAGCAGCCAAGGGGGGGCAGGGAGGAGGAATGAGCAGTTCTTC. The chain has TRBV14 and TRBJ2-1; TRBD1 or TRBD2 may be the D gene (6 bases each). The CDR3 has 16 residues. V was clipped by 1 base and J by 7 bases, with 17 bases between them. Looked up from germline, CDR1 is SGHDN and CDR2 is FVKESK. Full variable domain (remainder filled in from reference TRBV14 and TRBJ2-1): EAGVTQFPSHSVIEKGQTVTLRCDPISGHDNLYWYRRVMGKEIKFLLHFVKESKQDESGMPNNRFLAERTGGTYSTLKVQPAELEDSGVYFCASSQGGAGRRNEQFFGPGTRLTVL.

Here the CDR3 DNA reads TGCGCCAGCAGCTTGGGGGAGGGCTACACCTTC. It is translated as CASSLGEGYTF. The gene calls are TRBV5-1 and TRBJ1-2; no clear D gene. This CDR3 spans 11 amino acids. Trimming took 0 bases from V and 8 from J, leaving 5 bases between them. CDR1 and CDR2 (germline): SGHRS, YFSETQ. The whole variable domain, remainder taken from reference TRBV5-1 and TRBJ1-2, is KAGVTQTPRYLIKTRGQQVTLSCSPISGHRSVSWYQQTPGQGLQFLFEYFSETQRNKGNFPGRFSGRQFSNSRSEMNVSTLELGDSALYLCASSLGEGYTFGSGTRLTVV.

The rearrangement joins TRBV11-2 to TRBJ2-7; maybe TRBD2 (6 bases). The CDR3 is 15 residues long. Germline CDR1 and CDR2: SGHAT and FQNNGV. With 1 base removed from V and 0 bases from J, the gap between germline ends came to 10 bases. The CDR3 nucleotides are TGTGCCAGCAGCTTAGGGGTAGCGGACTCCTACGAGCAGTACTTC. Translation: CASSLGVADSYEQYF.

V is TRBV10-2 and J is TRBJ1-1; 7 bases map to TRBD1. The CDR3 extends over 15 amino acids. Looked up from germline, CDR1 is WSHSY and CDR2 is SAAADI. The junction had 9 bases not matched to a gene; V was cut back by 2 bases and J by 6 bases. The CDR3 spells CASSEARQGIAEAFF. As DNA, the CDR3 is TGCGCCAGCAGTGAGGCCAGACAGGGTATCGCTGAAGCTTTCTTT.

The chain uses TRBV29-1 and TRBJ2-3, with 7 bases matching TRBD2. From germline, CDR1 is SQVTM and CDR2 ANQGSEA. This CDR3 region has 15 residues. Germline trimming cut 6 bases from V and 1 base from J; bases unmatched to any gene: 10. The CDR3 bases are TGCAGCGTCGCCTCCTTTGCGGGGGGCACAGATACGCAGTATTTT. It encodes CSVASFAGGTDTQYF.

The chain couples TRBV30 to TRBJ2-3, with 12 bases matching TRBD2. With 0 bases clipped from V and 2 bases from J, the junction kept 9 bases outside the gene matches. Germline CDR1 reads GTSNPN; CDR2 reads SVGIG (reference sequence). The CDR3 loop spans 18 amino acids. CDR3: CAWSVSSGRAGATDTQYF. CDR3 coding DNA: TGTGCCTGGAGTGTATCTAGCGGGAGGGCCGGGGCCACAGATACGCAGTATTTT.

The rearrangement joins TRBV7-9 to TRBJ2-3, with D perhaps matching TRBD1 or TRBD2 (5 bases each). V lost 5 bases, J lost 4 bases, and 13 bases lay in between. Germline CDR1 SEHNR, CDR2 FQNEAQ (reference sequence). This CDR3 contains 14 residues. The CDR3 loop reads CASSRDQGADTQYF. The CDR3 DNA follows: TGTGCCAGCAGCCGGGACCAGGGAGCAGATACGCAGTATTTT.

The genes are TRBV5-1 and TRBJ2-5, with a weak D call TRBD1 (6 bases). Trimming removed 4 bases at V and 1 base at J, with 11 bases between. The germline V gene has CDR1 SGHRS and CDR2 YFSETQ. This CDR3 region has 14 residues. The CDR3 reads CASSRDTFQETQYF. The CDR3 region has the DNA TGCGCCAGCAGCCGGGACACCTTCCAAGAGACCCAGTACTTC.

This chain connects TRBV7-8 to TRBJ2-3; 8 bases agree with TRBD1. V trimming: 2 bases; J trimming: 3 bases; junction bases outside the gene matches: 25. CDR3 length equals 22 residues. From germline, CDR1 is SGHVS and CDR2 FQNEAQ. CDR3: CASSLRGDRRGWERRATDTQYF. The CDR3 DNA follows: TGTGCCAGCAGCTTAAGGGGGGACAGGCGAGGGTGGGAGCGGAGAGCTACAGATACGCAGTATTTT.

This rearrangement joins TRBV14 to TRBJ1-2, with D possibly matching TRBD1 (5 bases). This CDR3 contains 15 residues. Germline-derived CDR1 and CDR2 are SGHDN and FVKESK. The V gene lost 5 bases and the J gene lost 4 bases, with 17 bases spanning the gap. CDR3 residues: CASSISRQSPYGYTF. In DNA form, the CDR3 reads TGTGCCAGCAGCATCAGCCGACAGTCGCCCTATGGCTACACCTTC.

J is TRBJ2-7 and V is TRBV7-2; 7 positions match TRBD1. The V gene's germline CDR1 is SGHTA and CDR2 FQGNSA. The CDR3 sequence is 13 residues long. V lost 4 bases to trimming and J lost 5 bases; unmatched junction nucleotides: 5. CDR3 in DNA: TGTGCCAGCAGCTCGGGACAGCCCAACGAGCAGTACTTC. The encoded protein is CASSSGQPNEQYF.